Each of the 15 T cell receptor beta chains below was sequenced from the same sample in a study of cytomegalovirus exposure and HLA in healthy donors. The PCR employed 60 Vbeta primers together with 13 Jbeta primers. The method was immunoSEQ multiplex PCR; TCRdb's version includes in-frame clones alone and lacks a portion of them. The table lists around 190,000 clones, roughly 77% of them singletons. Material: PBMCs. The receptors here all came from a woman aged 25 to 39 in good health and CMV-seropositive.

The gene calls are TRBV6-6 and TRBJ2-7; the match to TRBD2 covers 10 bases. The CDR3 is made up of 14 amino acids. V was clipped by 5 bases and J by 2 bases; unmatched bases: 3. From germline, CDR1 is MNHNY and CDR2 SVGAGI (reference sequence). The CDR3 sequence is CASSDGTSAYEQYF. The CDR3 DNA reads TGTGCCAGCAGTGATGGGACTAGCGCCTACGAGCAGTACTTC.

This chain links TRBV5-5 with TRBJ2-7; 7 bases match TRBD1. CDR1 and CDR2 (germline): SGHKS, YYEKEE (reference sequence). This CDR3 contains 15 residues. Trimming cost V 4 bases and J 2 bases; bases outside gene matches: 9. This CDR3 reads CASSPWDSTTYEQYF. CDR3 in DNA: TGTGCCAGCAGCCCGTGGGACAGCACAACCTACGAGCAGTACTTC.

The chain carries TRBV19 and TRBJ1-4, with 10 bases identical to TRBD1. Germline CDR1 and CDR2: LNHDA and SQIVND (reference sequence). The CDR3 has 15 residues. Trimming took 4 bases from V and 8 from J; bases not matched to a gene: 7. The CDR3 coding sequence is TGTGCCAGTAGTAGGACCGGGACAGGGGTAGAAAAACTGTTTTTT. As protein: CASSRTGTGVEKLFF.

This chain connects TRBV29-1 to TRBJ2-3; maybe TRBD2 (6 bases). The CDR3 covers 13 residues. V dropped 4 bases and J dropped 6 bases, with 14 bases sitting between them. Germline CDR1 SQVTM, CDR2 ANQGSEA. The CDR3 coding sequence is TGCAGCGTTGGTGGTTCTAGCGTGGATACGCAGTATTTT. Its protein product is CSVGGSSVDTQYF.

This chain joins TRBV10-3 and TRBJ1-4; 7 nucleotides line up with TRBD1. CDR1 and CDR2 (germline): ENHRY, SYGVKD. CDR3 length equals 15 residues. J was trimmed by 4 bases and V by 3 bases; bases with no gene match: 5. The CDR3 DNA sequence: TGTGCCATCAGTGATCCGACAGGGCTTAATGAAAAACTGTTTTTT. Translated: CAISDPTGLNEKLFF.

The V gene is TRBV7-2, the J gene TRBJ2-6; 9 nucleotides align to TRBD1. CDR1 and CDR2 (germline): SGHTA, FQGNSA. This CDR3 is built from 17 residues. V was pared by 8 bases and J by 2 bases, with 10 bases of the junction left unmatched. The CDR3 protein is CASSGTGIMAGANVLTF. The CDR3 bases are TGTGCCAGCTCGGGGACAGGGATTATGGCTGGGGCCAACGTCCTGACTTTC.

J is TRBJ2-7 and V is TRBV9; 8 bases are shared with TRBD2. Germline V gene data show CDR1 as SGDLS and CDR2 as YYNGEE. The CDR3 totals 14 residues. V shed 3 bases, J shed 3 bases, and the junction held 5 bases outside the gene matches. Here the CDR3 DNA reads TGTGCCAGCAGCGCCAGCGGGAGATTCTACGAGCAGTACTTC. As protein: CASSASGRFYEQYF.

This clone was picked up a small number of times. V is TRBV28 and J is TRBJ1-2; weak D call: TRBD1 (6 bases). The germline V gene encodes CDR1 MDHEN and CDR2 SYDVKM. Deletions cut 6 bases from V and 9 bases from J, with 17 bases between. This CDR3 spans 13 amino acids. This CDR3 is CASSLNRDVSYTF. CDR3 DNA: TGTGCCAGCAGCCTGAACAGGGACGTAAGCTACACCTTC.

The chain joins TRBV10-1 to TRBJ2-5; D is possibly TRBD1 (5 bases). Germline assignment: CDR1 WNHNN and CDR2 SYGVQD (reference sequence). With 7 bases removed from V and 5 bases from J, the gap between germline ends came to 20 bases. The CDR3 is 15 residues long. CDR3: CASKAGANHGETQYF. Written as DNA, the CDR3 is TGCGCCAGCAAGGCTGGGGCAAATCACGGGGAGACCCAGTACTTC.

This clone showed up just once. The same CDR3 arises from other DNA sequences in this sample as well. This chain links TRBV6-5 with TRBJ2-5, with D maybe TRBD1 (6 bases). V lost 2 bases and J 4 bases, leaving 8 bases between the germline ends. The germline CDR1 and CDR2 sequences are MNHEY and SVGAGI. The CDR3 is 13 residues long. The DNA of the CDR3 is TGTGCCAGCAGTTACCAGGGGCGAGAGACCCAGTACTTC. It translates to CASSYQGRETQYF.

The CDR3 spells CVDGGLAEGTDTQYF. In DNA form, the CDR3 reads TGTGTCGACGGGGGACTAGCAGAAGGGACAGATACGCAGTATTTT. The chain links TRBV7-9 to TRBJ2-3, with 9 bases that match TRBD2. The germline V gene has CDR1 SEHNR and CDR2 FQNEAQ (reference sequence). The CDR3 totals 15 residues.

The chain employs TRBV18 and TRBJ1-3, with D possibly matching TRBD1 (5 bases). This CDR3 comprises 16 residues. V lost 3 bases to trimming and J lost 4 bases, with 16 bases between them. Germline V gene sequence: CDR1 KGHSH, CDR2 LQKENI. CDR3 region: CASSPRAVEGGNTIYF. CDR3 nucleotide sequence: TGTGCCAGCTCACCCAGGGCGGTCGAAGGAGGAAACACCATATATTTT.

This chain joins TRBV13 and TRBJ2-7; 11 bases agree with TRBD1. V lost 5 bases, J lost 4 bases, and 7 bases stayed unmatched. Germline CDR1 PRHDT, CDR2 FYEKMQ (reference sequence). This CDR3 has 15 residues. CDR3 in amino acids: CASSLVGDRGYEQYF. The CDR3 DNA sequence: TGTGCCAGCAGCCTTGTCGGGGACAGGGGGTACGAGCAGTACTTC.

V gene TRBV13 combines with J gene TRBJ2-1, with 9 bases that match TRBD2. The CDR3 totals 15 residues. The trim removed 5 bases at V and 0 bases at J, leaving 2 bases unmatched. CDR1 and CDR2 (germline): PRHDT, FYEKMQ (reference sequence). The CDR3 sequence is CASSRGGGSYNEQFF. CDR3 nucleotide sequence: TGTGCCAGCAGCCGCGGGGGGGGCTCCTACAATGAGCAGTTCTTC.

The chain is built from TRBV10-1 and TRBJ2-3; TRBD1 matches at 7 bases. The V gene end was trimmed by 0 bases and the J gene end by 5 bases; junction bases not matched to a gene: 5. There are 15 residues in the CDR3. Germline values: CDR1 WNHNN, CDR2 SYGVQD (reference sequence). CDR3 bases: TGCGCCAGCAGTGAGTCGACGGCAGGGGGAGATACGCAGTATTTT. Protein sequence: CASSESTAGGDTQYF.